The T cell receptor beta chain described here comes from a study of neurological immune-mediated disorders. Study-level findings and limits: The multiple sclerosis repertoire cluster lacked an association with any feature, whether clinical or MRI.

Synthesis of cDNA was accomplished via 5'RACE employing 10-nucleotide random UMIs. A single record per CDR3 protein comes from TCRdb applying MiXCR to the 5' RACE reads. The repertoire includes 50,000 to 85,000 distinct CDR3 sequences, less than 5.5% of them detected once, and less than 3.5% sits in the top ten. The germline V gene encodes CDR1 SGHRS and CDR2 YFSETQ. The CDR3 contains 13 residues. J lost 7 bases, V lost 4 bases, and 4 bases had no gene match. Concerning this clonotype itself: Its cognate antigen is unknown.

The rearrangement uses TRBV5-1 and TRBJ2-1, with TRBD1 matching 8 bases. This TCR came from a woman aged 25 to 45 with multiple sclerosis. Input material: PBMCs. CDR3 DNA sequence: TGCGCCAGCAGCGAGCACAGGGGGAATGAGCAGTTCTTC. This codes for CASSEHRGNEQFF.